The present T cell receptor beta chain was sequenced within a study of OX40 agonist ivuxolimab in advanced cancers. TCRdb keeps only in-frame clones here, not all; method: immunoSEQ multiplex PCR. Among approximately 20,000 clones listed, roughly 91% were seen once. Trimming cost V 3 bases and J 8 bases, with 7 bases left between them. The V gene's germline CDR1 is MNHEY and CDR2 SMNVEV (reference sequence). The CDR3 contains 11 residues. Study-level findings and limits: CD8+ T cells showed, on average, more clonal expansion than CD4+ cells. Part of the nonresponder group also had normalized T-cell clonal expansion that was low. At doses 0.1 to 3.0 mg/kg, CD4+ and CD8+ clones expanded.

In this sample, this clone turned up once. What it recognizes is unknown. The V and J genes are TRBV27 and TRBJ1-1, with D possibly matching TRBD1 (6 bases). The source of this sequence is an adult with an advanced solid tumor such as melanoma, head and neck, liver or kidney cancer. Sample: CD4+ or CD8+ T cells sorted from blood, taken in a trial of the OX40 agonist ivuxolimab. CDR3 loop: CASSFGTEAFF. Written as DNA, the CDR3 is TGTGCCAGCAGTTTTGGGACAGAAGCTTTCTTT.